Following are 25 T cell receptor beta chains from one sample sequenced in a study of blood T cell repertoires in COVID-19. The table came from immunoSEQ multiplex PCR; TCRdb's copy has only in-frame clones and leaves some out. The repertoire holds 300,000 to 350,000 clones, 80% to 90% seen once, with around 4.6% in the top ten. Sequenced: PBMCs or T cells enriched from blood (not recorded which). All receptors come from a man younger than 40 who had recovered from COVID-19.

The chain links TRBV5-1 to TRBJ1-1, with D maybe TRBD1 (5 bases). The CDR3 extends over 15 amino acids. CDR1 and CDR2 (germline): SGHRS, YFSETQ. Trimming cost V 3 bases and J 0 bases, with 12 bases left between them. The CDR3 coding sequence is TGCGCCAGCAGCTCCACGACAGTAATGAACACTGAAGCTTTCTTT. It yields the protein CASSSTTVMNTEAFF.

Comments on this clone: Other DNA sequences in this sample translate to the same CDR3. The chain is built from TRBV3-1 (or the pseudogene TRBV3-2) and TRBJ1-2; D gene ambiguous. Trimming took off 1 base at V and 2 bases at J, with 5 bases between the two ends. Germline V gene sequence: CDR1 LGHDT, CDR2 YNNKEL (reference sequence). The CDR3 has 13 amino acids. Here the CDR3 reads CASSQGLNYGYTF. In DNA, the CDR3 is TGTGCCAGCAGCCAAGGTTTAAACTATGGCTACACCTTC.

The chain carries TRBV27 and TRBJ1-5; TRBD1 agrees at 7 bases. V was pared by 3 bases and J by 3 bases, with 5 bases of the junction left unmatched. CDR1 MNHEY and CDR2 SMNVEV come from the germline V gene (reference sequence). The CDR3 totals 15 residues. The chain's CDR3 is CASSLGTAYNQPQHF. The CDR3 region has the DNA TGTGCCAGCAGTTTGGGGACAGCATACAATCAGCCCCAGCATTTT.

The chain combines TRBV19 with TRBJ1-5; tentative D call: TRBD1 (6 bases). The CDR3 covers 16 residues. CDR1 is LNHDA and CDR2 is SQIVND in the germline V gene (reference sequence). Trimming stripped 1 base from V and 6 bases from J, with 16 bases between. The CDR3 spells CASSIGKAGATQPQHF. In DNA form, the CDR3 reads TGTGCCAGTAGTATAGGAAAGGCAGGGGCAACTCAGCCCCAGCATTTT.

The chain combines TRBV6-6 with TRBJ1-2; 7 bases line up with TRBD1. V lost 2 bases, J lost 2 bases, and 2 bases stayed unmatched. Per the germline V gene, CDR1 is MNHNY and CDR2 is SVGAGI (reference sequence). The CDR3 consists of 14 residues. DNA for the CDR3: TGTGCCAGCAGTTACGAGGACAGGAACTATGGCTACACCTTC. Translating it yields CASSYEDRNYGYTF.

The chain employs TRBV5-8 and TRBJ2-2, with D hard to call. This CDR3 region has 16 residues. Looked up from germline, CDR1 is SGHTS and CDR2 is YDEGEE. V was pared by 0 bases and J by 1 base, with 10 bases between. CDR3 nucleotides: TGTGCCAGCAGCTTGGTGTACTCAGGGAACACCGGGGAGCTGTTTTTT. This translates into CASSLVYSGNTGELFF.

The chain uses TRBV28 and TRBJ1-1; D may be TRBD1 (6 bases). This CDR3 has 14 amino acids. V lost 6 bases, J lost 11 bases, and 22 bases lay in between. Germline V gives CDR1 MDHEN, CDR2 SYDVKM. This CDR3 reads CASRNTYTGPEAFF. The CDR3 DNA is TGTGCCAGCAGAAATACCTACACAGGGCCGGAGGCTTTCTTT.

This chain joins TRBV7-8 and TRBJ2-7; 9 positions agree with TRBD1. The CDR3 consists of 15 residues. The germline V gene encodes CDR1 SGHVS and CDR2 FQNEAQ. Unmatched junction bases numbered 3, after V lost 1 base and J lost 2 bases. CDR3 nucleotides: TGTGCCAGCAGCTTAGAACAGGGGGCCGCCTACGAGCAGTACTTC. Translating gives CASSLEQGAAYEQYF.

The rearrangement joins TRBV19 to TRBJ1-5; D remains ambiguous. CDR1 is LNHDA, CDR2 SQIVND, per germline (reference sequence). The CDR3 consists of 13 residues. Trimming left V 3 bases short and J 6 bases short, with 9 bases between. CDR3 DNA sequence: TGTGCCAGTAGTATGGAGCGGGGTCAGCCCCAGCATTTT. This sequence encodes CASSMERGQPQHF.

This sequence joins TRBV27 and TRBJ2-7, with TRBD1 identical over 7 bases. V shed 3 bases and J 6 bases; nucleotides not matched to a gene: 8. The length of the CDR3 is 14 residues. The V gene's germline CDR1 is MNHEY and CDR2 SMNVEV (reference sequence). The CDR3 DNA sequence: TGTGCCAGCAGTTTCGGGACAGTGGGGCTCGAGCAGTACTTC. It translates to CASSFGTVGLEQYF.

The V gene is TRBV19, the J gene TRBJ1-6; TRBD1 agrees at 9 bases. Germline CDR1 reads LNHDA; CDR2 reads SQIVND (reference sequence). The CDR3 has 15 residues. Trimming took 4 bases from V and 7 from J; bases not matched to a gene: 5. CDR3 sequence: CASSTGQGSNSPLHF. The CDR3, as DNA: TGTGCCAGTAGTACCGGACAGGGGAGCAATTCACCCCTCCACTTT.

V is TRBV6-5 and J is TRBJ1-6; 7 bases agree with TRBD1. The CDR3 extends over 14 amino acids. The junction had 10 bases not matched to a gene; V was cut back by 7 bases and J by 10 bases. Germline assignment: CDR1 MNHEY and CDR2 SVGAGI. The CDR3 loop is CASIRGSWESPLHF. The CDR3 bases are TGTGCCAGCATCAGGGGGTCTTGGGAGTCACCCCTCCACTTT.

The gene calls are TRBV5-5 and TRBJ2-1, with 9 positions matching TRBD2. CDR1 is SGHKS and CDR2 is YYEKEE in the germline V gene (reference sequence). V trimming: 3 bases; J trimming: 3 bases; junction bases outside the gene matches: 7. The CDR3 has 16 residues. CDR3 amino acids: CASSYLAGANYNEQFF. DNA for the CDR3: TGTGCCAGCAGCTACTTAGCGGGGGCAAACTACAATGAGCAGTTCTTC.

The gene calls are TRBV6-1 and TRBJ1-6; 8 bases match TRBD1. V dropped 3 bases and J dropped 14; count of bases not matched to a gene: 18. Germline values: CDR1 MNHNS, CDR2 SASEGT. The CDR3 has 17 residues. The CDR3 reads CASSDYPPGQVISSLHF. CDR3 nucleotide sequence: TGTGCCAGCAGTGATTACCCTCCGGGACAGGTCATATCGTCCCTCCACTTT.

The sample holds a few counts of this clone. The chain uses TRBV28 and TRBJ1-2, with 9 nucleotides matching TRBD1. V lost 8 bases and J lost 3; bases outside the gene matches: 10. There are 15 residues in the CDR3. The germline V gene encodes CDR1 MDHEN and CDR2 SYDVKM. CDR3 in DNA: TGTGCCAGCGGGAGCCCGGGACAGGGCGACTATGGCTACACCTTC. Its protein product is CASGSPGQGDYGYTF.

CDR3 protein: CASSFARVAGDTQYF. CDR3 nucleotide sequence: TGCGCCAGCAGCTTTGCGAGGGTTGCGGGAGATACGCAGTATTTT. This rearrangement joins TRBV5-1 to TRBJ2-3; possibly TRBD2 for D (5 bases). The germline gives CDR1 SGHRS, CDR2 YFSETQ. Trimming pared 2 bases from V and 5 bases from J, leaving 15 bases between. The CDR3 is 15 residues long.

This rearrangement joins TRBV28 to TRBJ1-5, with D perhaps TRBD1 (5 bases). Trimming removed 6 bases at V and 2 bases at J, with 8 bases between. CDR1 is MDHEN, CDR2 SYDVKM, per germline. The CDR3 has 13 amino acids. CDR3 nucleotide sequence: TGTGCCAGCAGAAGGGGTGGCAATCAGCCCCAGCATTTT. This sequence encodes CASRRGGNQPQHF.

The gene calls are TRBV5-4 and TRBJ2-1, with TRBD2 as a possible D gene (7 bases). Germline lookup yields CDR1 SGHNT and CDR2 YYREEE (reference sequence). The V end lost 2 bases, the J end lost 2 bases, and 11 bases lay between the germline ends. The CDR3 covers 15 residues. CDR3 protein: CASSFAGGPYNEQFF. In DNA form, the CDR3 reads TGTGCCAGCAGCTTCGCCGGGGGGCCCTACAATGAGCAGTTCTTC.

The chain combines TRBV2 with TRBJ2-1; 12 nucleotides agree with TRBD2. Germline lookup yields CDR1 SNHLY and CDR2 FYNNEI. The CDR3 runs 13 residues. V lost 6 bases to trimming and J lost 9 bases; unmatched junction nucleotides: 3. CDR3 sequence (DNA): TGTGCCAGCAGCGGACTAGCGGGGACTGAGCAGTTCTTC. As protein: CASSGLAGTEQFF.

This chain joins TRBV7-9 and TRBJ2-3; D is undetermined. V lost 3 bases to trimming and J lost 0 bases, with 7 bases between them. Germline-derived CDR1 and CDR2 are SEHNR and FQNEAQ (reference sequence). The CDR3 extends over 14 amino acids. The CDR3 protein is CASSFTVSTDTQYF. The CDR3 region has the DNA TGTGCCAGCAGCTTCACGGTCAGCACAGATACGCAGTATTTT.

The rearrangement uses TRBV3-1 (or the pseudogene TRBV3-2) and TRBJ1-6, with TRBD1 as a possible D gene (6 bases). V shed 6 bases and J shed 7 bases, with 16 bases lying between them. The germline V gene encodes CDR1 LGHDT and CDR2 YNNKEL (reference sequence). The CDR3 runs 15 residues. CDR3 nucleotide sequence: TGTGCCAGCAGGGGGGAGGGGGTACTCAATTCACCCCTCCACTTT. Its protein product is CASRGEGVLNSPLHF.

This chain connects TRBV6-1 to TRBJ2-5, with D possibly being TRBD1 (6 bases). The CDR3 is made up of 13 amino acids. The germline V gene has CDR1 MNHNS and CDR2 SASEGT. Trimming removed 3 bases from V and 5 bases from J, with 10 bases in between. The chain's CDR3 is CASSEGQWETQYF. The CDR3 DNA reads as TGTGCCAGCAGTGAGGGACAATGGGAGACCCAGTACTTC.

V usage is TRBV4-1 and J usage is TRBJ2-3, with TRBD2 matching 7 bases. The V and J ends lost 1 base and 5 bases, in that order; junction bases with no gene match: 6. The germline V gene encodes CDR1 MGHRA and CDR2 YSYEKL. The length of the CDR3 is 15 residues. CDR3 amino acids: CASSQGAGRVDTQYF. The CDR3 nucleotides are TGCGCCAGCAGCCAAGGAGCGGGGAGGGTAGATACGCAGTATTTT.

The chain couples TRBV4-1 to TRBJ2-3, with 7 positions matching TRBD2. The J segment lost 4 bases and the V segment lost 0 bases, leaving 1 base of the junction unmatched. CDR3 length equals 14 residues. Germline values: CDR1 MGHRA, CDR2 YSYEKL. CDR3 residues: CASSQDRGADTQYF. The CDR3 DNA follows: TGCGCCAGCAGCCAAGACCGGGGGGCAGATACGCAGTATTTT.

CDR3 in DNA: TGTGCCAGCAGGGGGGGACCGGGGGATACGCAGTATTTT. This translates into CASRGGPGDTQYF. This chain connects TRBV6-5 to TRBJ2-3; weak D call: TRBD2 (6 bases). The CDR3 sequence is 13 residues long. Trimming took 6 bases from V and 6 from J, leaving 13 bases between them. Germline assignment: CDR1 MNHEY and CDR2 SVGAGI.